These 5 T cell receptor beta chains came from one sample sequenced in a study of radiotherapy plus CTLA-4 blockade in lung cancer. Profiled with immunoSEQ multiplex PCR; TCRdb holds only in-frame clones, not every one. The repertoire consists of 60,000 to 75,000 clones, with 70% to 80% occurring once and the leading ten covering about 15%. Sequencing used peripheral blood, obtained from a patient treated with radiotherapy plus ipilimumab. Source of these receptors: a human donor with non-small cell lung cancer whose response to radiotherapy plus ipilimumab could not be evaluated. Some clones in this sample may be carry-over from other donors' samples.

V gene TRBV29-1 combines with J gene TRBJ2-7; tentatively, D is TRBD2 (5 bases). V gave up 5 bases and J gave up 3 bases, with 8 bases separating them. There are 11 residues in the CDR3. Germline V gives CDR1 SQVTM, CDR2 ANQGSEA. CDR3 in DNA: TGCAGCGTTAACCGGGGCTACGAGCAGTACTTC. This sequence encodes CSVNRGYEQYF.

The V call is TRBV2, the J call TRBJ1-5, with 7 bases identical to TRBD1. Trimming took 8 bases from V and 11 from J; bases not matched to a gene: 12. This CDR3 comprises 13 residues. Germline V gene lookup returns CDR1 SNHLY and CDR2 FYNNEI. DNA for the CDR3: TGTGCCAGCGGGACAGTCCGACCCGGGGCCCAGCATTTT. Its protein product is CASGTVRPGAQHF.

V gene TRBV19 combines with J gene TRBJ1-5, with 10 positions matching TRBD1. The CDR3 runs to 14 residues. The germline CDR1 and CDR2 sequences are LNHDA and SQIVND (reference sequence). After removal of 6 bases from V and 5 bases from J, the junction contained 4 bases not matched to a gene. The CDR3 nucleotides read TGTGCCAGTAGGGGACAGGGGCGGTATCAGCCCCAGCATTTT. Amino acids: CASRGQGRYQPQHF.

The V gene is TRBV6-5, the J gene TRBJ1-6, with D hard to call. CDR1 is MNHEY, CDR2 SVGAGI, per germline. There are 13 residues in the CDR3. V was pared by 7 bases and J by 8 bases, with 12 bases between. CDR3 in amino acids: CASTIPGHSPLHF. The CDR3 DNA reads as TGTGCCAGCACCATTCCGGGTCATTCACCCCTCCACTTT.

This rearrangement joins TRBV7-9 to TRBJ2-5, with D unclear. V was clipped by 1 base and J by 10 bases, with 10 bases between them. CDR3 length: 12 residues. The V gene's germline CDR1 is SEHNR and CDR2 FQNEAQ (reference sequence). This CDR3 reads CASSLDLEGQYF. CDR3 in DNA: TGTGCCAGCAGCTTAGATCTAGAAGGCCAGTACTTC.